This record covers a single T cell receptor (beta chain). Its antigen remains unknown. The patients had surgically resected primary melanoma at risk of metastatic recurrence. Only in-frame clones appear in the TCRdb table, and some are missing; sequencing was by immunoSEQ multiplex PCR. The table has about 270 clones, approximately 74% seen once. This record comes from a study of primary melanoma T cells and metastatic recurrence. At the level of the study: Samples were primary melanomas of stage T2 to T4.

Points from the study as a whole: Melanomas with T-cell fraction above 20% appeared to have better outcomes. Reportedly, T-cell fraction predicted progression-free survival beyond thickness, ulceration, mitoses, age.

This TCR derives from a human donor with melanoma. Sequenced: melanoma tumor tissue.

CDR3 in amino acids: CASRRTSGESTDTQYF. The CDR3, as DNA: TGTGCCAGCAGGAGGACTAGCGGGGAAAGCACAGATACGCAGTATTTT. The rearrangement joins TRBV11-3 to TRBJ2-3; 12 bases fit TRBD2. J gave up 0 bases and V 6 bases, and 4 bases lay outside the gene matches. The CDR3 extends over 16 amino acids. The V gene's germline CDR1 is SGHNT and CDR2 YENEEA.